Listed here are 18 T cell receptor beta chains from one sample, sequenced in a study of cytomegalovirus exposure and HLA in healthy donors. 13 Jbeta primers and 60 Vbeta primers were used for the PCR. Sequencing used immunoSEQ multiplex PCR; TCRdb keeps in-frame clones, though not all of them. Its clone listing holds 80,000 to 100,000 clones. Material: PBMCs. The receptor set was obtained from a middle-aged man in good health and CMV-seropositive.

J is TRBJ1-2 and V is TRBV13, with a weak D call TRBD1 (6 bases). CDR3 length equals 16 residues. Germline V CDR1 and CDR2: PRHDT, FYEKMQ (reference sequence). The V end was cut by 0 bases, the J end by 2 bases, with 13 bases between. The CDR3 sequence is CASSLGLGQANYGYTF. In DNA form, the CDR3 reads TGTGCCAGCAGCTTAGGCCTGGGACAAGCCAACTATGGCTACACCTTC.

The genes are TRBV7-2 and TRBJ2-7, with no clear D. Germline lookup yields CDR1 SGHTA and CDR2 FQGNSA. With 1 base removed from V and 6 bases from J, the gap between germline ends came to 7 bases. The CDR3 spans 12 residues. The CDR3 nucleotides are TGTGCCAGCAGCTTAGGACTCTCCGAGCAGTACTTC. Translated: CASSLGLSEQYF.

The chain combines TRBV7-2 with TRBJ2-7, with 9 bases aligning to TRBD1. Trimming removed 5 bases from V and 3 bases from J; junction bases left unmatched: 20. CDR3 length: 19 amino acids. Germline CDR1 and CDR2: SGHTA and FQGNSA. The CDR3 DNA reads TGTGCCAGCAGCACAGACAGGGGGGTCTACTCTACGTGGAGCTACGAGCAGTACTTC. Its translation is CASSTDRGVYSTWSYEQYF. Combining the CDR3 with reference TRBV7-2 and TRBJ2-7 gives the whole variable domain GAGVSQSPSNKVTEKGKDVELRCDPISGHTALYWYRQSLGQGLEFLIYFQGNSAPDKSGLPSDRFSAERTGGSVSTLTIQRTQQEDSAVYLCASSTDRGVYSTWSYEQYFGPGTRLTVT.

The rearrangement joins TRBV7-9 to TRBJ2-7, with D maybe TRBD2 (5 bases). The CDR3 runs 14 residues. The germline V gene has CDR1 SEHNR and CDR2 FQNEAQ (reference sequence). Between the trimmed V and J ends, which lost 1 base and 4 bases, there was a span of 11 bases. The CDR3 loop reads CASSLDPGGYEQYF. CDR3 nucleotides: TGTGCCAGCAGCTTAGATCCCGGCGGGTACGAGCAGTACTTC.

V gene TRBV5-1 combines with J gene TRBJ2-7; D possibly corresponds to TRBD1 (6 bases). This CDR3 comprises 13 residues. V was pared by 4 bases and J by 2 bases, with 10 bases between. In germline, CDR1 is SGHRS, CDR2 YFSETQ. The CDR3 region has the DNA TGCGCCAGCAGCCCTGACAGGACCTACGAGCAGTACTTC. Residues: CASSPDRTYEQYF.

This rearrangement joins TRBV19 to TRBJ2-7; no definite D call. CDR1 LNHDA and CDR2 SQIVND come from the germline V gene (reference sequence). The CDR3 contains 10 residues. Trimming removed 10 bases from V and 7 bases from J, with 11 bases in between. The CDR3 DNA is TGTGCCACCACTCAGTGGGAGCAGTACGTC. Amino acids: CATTQWEQYV.

The chain joins TRBV6-5 to TRBJ2-3, with D unclear. CDR3 length: 14 residues. Germline V lookup: CDR1 MNHEY, CDR2 SVGAGI. The ends were cut back, 6 bases at V and 6 bases at J, with 16 bases in the middle. CDR3 region: CASSLQFVADTQYF. CDR3 bases: TGTGCCAGCAGCCTACAGTTCGTCGCCGATACGCAGTATTTT.

The chain employs TRBV13 and TRBJ2-4, with 8 positions matching TRBD2. V dropped 0 bases and J dropped 7; count of bases not matched to a gene: 5. CDR1 is PRHDT and CDR2 is FYEKMQ in the germline V gene (reference sequence). CDR3 length equals 15 residues. The chain's CDR3 is CASSLGQAGVNIQYF. CDR3 bases: TGTGCCAGCAGCTTAGGCCAAGCGGGAGTCAACATTCAGTACTTC.

The rearrangement joins TRBV7-3 to TRBJ2-1; TRBD1 is a possible D gene (6 bases). This CDR3 region has 13 residues. Per germline, CDR1 SGHTA and CDR2 FQGTGA. Between the trimmed V and J ends, which lost 5 bases and 4 bases, there was a span of 9 bases. CDR3 loop: CASSEGVYNEQFF. For the CDR3, the DNA is TGTGCCAGCAGCGAGGGGGTATACAATGAGCAGTTCTTC.

The rearrangement uses TRBV28 and TRBJ2-7; 7 bases fit TRBD2. CDR3 length: 16 amino acids. Germline V CDR1 and CDR2: MDHEN, SYDVKM. After removal of 4 bases from V and 3 bases from J, the junction contained 12 bases not matched to a gene. CDR3: CASSYSRGEDYYEQYF. CDR3 nucleotide sequence: TGTGCCAGCAGTTACTCTCGGGGGGAGGACTACTACGAGCAGTACTTC.

This rearrangement joins TRBV5-1 to TRBJ2-2; 8 bases agree with TRBD2. The CDR3 covers 15 residues. J was trimmed by 7 bases and V by 3 bases; bases with no gene match: 8. Looked up from germline, CDR1 is SGHRS and CDR2 is YFSETQ. For the CDR3, the DNA is TGCGCCAGCAGCTCGGGACTAGGGATGAGCGGGGAGCTGTTTTTT. Residues: CASSSGLGMSGELFF.

The chain employs TRBV28 and TRBJ2-2, with TRBD1 identical over 10 bases. V shed 5 bases, J shed 7 bases, and the junction held 10 bases outside the gene matches. Germline values: CDR1 MDHEN, CDR2 SYDVKM. This CDR3 comprises 16 residues. This CDR3 reads CASSHTWDRGIGELFF. The DNA of the CDR3 is TGTGCCAGCAGTCATACGTGGGACAGGGGAATCGGGGAGCTGTTTTTT.

CDR3 in DNA: TGTGCCAGCAGCTTAGATCAGGGGTCCTACTATGGCTACACCTTC. Its translation is CASSLDQGSYYGYTF. The chain is built from TRBV11-2 and TRBJ1-2; D may be TRBD1 (6 bases). V was cut by 0 bases and J by 3 bases, with 11 bases left in between. Germline CDR1 reads SGHAT; CDR2 reads FQNNGV. The CDR3 contains 15 residues.

The rearrangement uses TRBV4-3 and TRBJ1-1; a possible D gene is TRBD1 (6 bases). From germline, CDR1 is LGHNA and CDR2 YSLEER. The V and J ends lost 4 bases and 3 bases respectively, with 12 bases between them. The CDR3 runs 14 residues. The CDR3 protein is CASSPTGSYTEAFF. As DNA, the CDR3 is TGCGCCAGCAGCCCTACAGGGAGCTACACTGAAGCTTTCTTT.

The gene calls are TRBV28 and TRBJ2-1, with TRBD1 matching over 7 bases. This CDR3 region has 20 residues. With V trimmed by 4 bases and J by 1 base, 19 bases remained unmatched. Germline CDR1 MDHEN, CDR2 SYDVKM. The CDR3 DNA reads TGTGCCAGCAGTTCCCTACCGGGACAGAGGAGAGGTGGATCCTACAATGAGCAGTTCTTC. Encoded protein: CASSSLPGQRRGGSYNEQFF.

The V and J genes are TRBV11-3 and TRBJ2-1; 9 nucleotides line up with TRBD1. V shed 6 bases, J shed 1 base, and the junction held 4 bases outside the gene matches. The CDR3 totals 15 residues. Germline V gene data show CDR1 as SGHNT and CDR2 as YENEEA. The CDR3 region has the DNA TGTGCCAGCAGTATCGGGACAGGGTCCTACAATGAGCAGTTCTTC. Its protein is CASSIGTGSYNEQFF.

The rearrangement links TRBV14 to TRBJ2-6, with D unclear. This CDR3 has 16 residues. Trimming cost V 4 bases and J 1 base, with 11 bases left between them. Germline V gives CDR1 SGHDN, CDR2 FVKESK. CDR3 region: CASSPLSRSGANVLTF. The CDR3 nucleotides read TGTGCCAGCAGCCCCCTTAGTCGGTCTGGGGCCAACGTCCTGACTTTC.

The J gene is TRBJ1-2, the V gene TRBV4-3; the D gene is possibly TRBD1 (6 bases). V was shortened by 4 bases and J by 1 base, with 16 bases between the two germline ends. The CDR3 has 16 amino acids. Germline V gene data show CDR1 as LGHNA and CDR2 as YSLEER. The CDR3 loop is CASSPSQGSYNYGYTF. Here the CDR3 DNA reads TGCGCCAGCAGCCCGTCACAGGGATCGTATAACTATGGCTACACCTTC.